The rows below give T cell receptor beta chains drawn from one sample of a study of blood T cell repertoires in COVID-19. Sequencing was performed with immunoSEQ multiplex PCR; in TCRdb, only in-frame clones are kept and a portion is missing. The profile covers about 110,000 clones, with about 88% appearing a single time and 2.1% taken by the ten largest. Sequenced material: peripheral blood. The receptors come from a human donor in a cohort sampled during active COVID-19. Both conserved end residues are part of each CDR3. The D gene is left open where the match is weak. Only some rows state a clone size, as once, few, many or a class for expanded clones.

v_gene: TRBV3-1/TRBV3-2
abundance: -
d_gene: TRBD2
j_gene: TRBJ2-5
CDR3nt: TGTGCCAGCAGCCAAGACGTAGTAGCGGGAGTAGGAGAGACCCAGTACTTC
CDR3aa: CASSQDVVAGVGETQYF

v_gene: TRBV5-1
abundance: -
d_gene: TRBD1
j_gene: TRBJ1-2
CDR3nt: TGCGCCAGCAGCACACAGGGGGCGAATGGCTACACCTTC
CDR3aa: CASSTQGANGYTF

v_gene: TRBV6-6
abundance: -
d_gene: TRBD1
j_gene: TRBJ1-4
CDR3nt: TGTGCCAGCACAGGGGGCGCCGGTGAAAAACTGTTTTTT
CDR3aa: CASTGGAGEKLFF

v_gene: TRBV7-8
abundance: -
d_gene: TRBD1
j_gene: TRBJ1-4
CDR3nt: TGTGCCAGCAGCACAGGGGATCGGGAAAAACTGTTTTTT
CDR3aa: CASSTGDREKLFF

v_gene: TRBV2
abundance: -
d_gene: TRBD1
j_gene: TRBJ1-2
CDR3nt: TGTGCCAGCAGTCCACAGGGGGGGGCTTCTGGCTACACCTTC
CDR3aa: CASSPQGGASGYTF

v_gene: TRBV5-1
abundance: -
d_gene: -
j_gene: TRBJ2-3
CDR3nt: TGCGCCAGCAGACCAACTAGTGCCCTCACAGATACGCAGTATTTT
CDR3aa: CASRPTSALTDTQYF

v_gene: TRBV6-5
abundance: once
d_gene: -
j_gene: TRBJ2-2
CDR3nt: TGTGCCAGCAGGGGACTCAACACCGGGGAGCTGTTTTTT
CDR3aa: CASRGLNTGELFF

v_gene: TRBV7-3
abundance: -
d_gene: -
j_gene: TRBJ2-7
CDR3nt: TGTGCCAGCAGCCCTGGACAGTCCTACGAGCAGTACTTC
CDR3aa: CASSPGQSYEQYF

v_gene: TRBV7-8
abundance: -
d_gene: TRBD2
j_gene: TRBJ2-5
CDR3nt: TGTGCCAGCAGCGCTAGCGGGGGGCCACACAGGGAGACCCAGTACTTC
CDR3aa: CASSASGGPHRETQYF

v_gene: TRBV6-5
abundance: -
d_gene: TRBD2
j_gene: TRBJ2-2
CDR3nt: TGTGCCAGCAGCTACACTAGCGGGGGCACCGGGGAGCTGTTTTTT
CDR3aa: CASSYTSGGTGELFF

v_gene: TRBV12-5
abundance: -
d_gene: TRBD2
j_gene: TRBJ2-1
CDR3nt: TGTGCTAGTGGTTTGGCCCCACTCCCAGGACTAGCGGGACTCTCCTACAATGAGCAGTTCTTC
CDR3aa: CASGLAPLPGLAGLSYNEQFF

v_gene: TRBV19
abundance: -
d_gene: -
j_gene: TRBJ1-1
CDR3nt: TGTGCCAGTAGTTACAGCTGGGCAGGCAACACTGAAGCTTTCTTT
CDR3aa: CASSYSWAGNTEAFF

v_gene: TRBV13
abundance: -
d_gene: TRBD1
j_gene: TRBJ1-3
CDR3nt: TGTGCCAGCAGCTCCAGACAGGGATCAGCTGGAAACACCATATATTTT
CDR3aa: CASSSRQGSAGNTIYF

v_gene: TRBV3-1/TRBV3-2
abundance: -
d_gene: TRBD2
j_gene: TRBJ2-4
CDR3nt: TGTGCCAGCAGCCAAGCCAGTAGCGACCTTGGACTAGCGGGGATAGCAGGCAAAAACATTCAGTACTTC
CDR3aa: CASSQASSDLGLAGIAGKNIQYF

v_gene: TRBV29-1
abundance: -
d_gene: TRBD1
j_gene: TRBJ1-4
CDR3nt: TGCAGCGTCCAAGGACAGGCTGAAAAACTGTTTTTT
CDR3aa: CSVQGQAEKLFF

v_gene: TRBV7-2
abundance: -
d_gene: -
j_gene: TRBJ2-7
CDR3nt: TGTGCCAGCAGCTTAGCCCTAGTACGTCCGGGCGAGCAGTACTTC
CDR3aa: CASSLALVRPGEQYF

v_gene: TRBV24-1
abundance: -
d_gene: TRBD2
j_gene: TRBJ2-1
CDR3nt: TGTGCCACCAGTCGGACTAGCGGGATCGGGAATGAGCAGTTCTTC
CDR3aa: CATSRTSGIGNEQFF

v_gene: TRBV12-3/TRBV12-4
abundance: -
d_gene: -
j_gene: TRBJ1-2
CDR3nt: TGTGCCAGCAGCGGGAAGGGCTACACCTTC
CDR3aa: CASSGKGYTF

v_gene: TRBV28
abundance: -
d_gene: TRBD2
j_gene: TRBJ2-3
CDR3nt: TGTGCCAGCAGTTTATTTAGGCGGGGGGGCCGAGATACGCAGTATTTT
CDR3aa: CASSLFRRGGRDTQYF

v_gene: TRBV11-2
abundance: -
d_gene: -
j_gene: TRBJ2-7
CDR3nt: TGTGCCAGCAGCTTGGACATGGTGGGCGAGCAGTACTTC
CDR3aa: CASSLDMVGEQYF

v_gene: TRBV28
abundance: -
d_gene: -
j_gene: TRBJ1-1
CDR3nt: TGTGCCAGCAGTGGGGTCGGGGGAGAAGCTTTCTTT
CDR3aa: CASSGVGGEAFF

v_gene: TRBV19
abundance: -
d_gene: -
j_gene: TRBJ2-7
CDR3nt: TGTGCCAGTAGTATAGATTCGGCAGGATTAAGCTCCTACGAGCAGTACTTC
CDR3aa: CASSIDSAGLSSYEQYF

v_gene: TRBV19
abundance: -
d_gene: -
j_gene: TRBJ2-1
CDR3nt: TGTGCCAGTGGGCAGCAGGGGGGATTCGTCAATGAGCAGTTCTTC
CDR3aa: CASGQQGGFVNEQFF

v_gene: TRBV28
abundance: -
d_gene: -
j_gene: TRBJ1-2
CDR3nt: TGTGCCAGCAGTTATCCACCAGGAATGACTAACTATGGCTACACCTTC
CDR3aa: CASSYPPGMTNYGYTF

v_gene: TRBV28
abundance: -
d_gene: -
j_gene: TRBJ1-5
CDR3nt: TGTGCCAGCAGTTCAATGGGACTCTCGTGGGATCAGCCCCAGCATTTT
CDR3aa: CASSSMGLSWDQPQHF

v_gene: TRBV5-1
abundance: -
d_gene: -
j_gene: TRBJ1-1
CDR3nt: TGCGCCAGCAGCTTGGCACCGGGGTCCACTGAAGCTTTCTTT
CDR3aa: CASSLAPGSTEAFF

v_gene: TRBV5-1
abundance: -
d_gene: TRBD1
j_gene: TRBJ2-2
CDR3nt: TGCGCCAGCAGCCAAGGGACAGGGGGCACCGGGGAGCTGTTTTTT
CDR3aa: CASSQGTGGTGELFF

v_gene: TRBV7-9
abundance: -
d_gene: -
j_gene: TRBJ1-1
CDR3nt: TGTGCCAGCAGCCCGATGGGGGGGCAGAACACTGAAGCTTTCTTT
CDR3aa: CASSPMGGQNTEAFF

v_gene: TRBV7-9
abundance: -
d_gene: TRBD2
j_gene: TRBJ2-2
CDR3nt: TGTGCCAGCAGCTTATTAGCGGGAGTGGTCGGGGAGCTGTTTTTT
CDR3aa: CASSLLAGVVGELFF

v_gene: TRBV6-5
abundance: once
d_gene: TRBD1
j_gene: TRBJ1-6
CDR3nt: TGTGCCAGCAGTTACGACAGGGCGGGTTCACCCCTCCACTTT
CDR3aa: CASSYDRAGSPLHF

v_gene: TRBV5-1
abundance: once
d_gene: TRBD1
j_gene: TRBJ2-2
CDR3nt: TGCGCCAGCAGCTCGGACAGGACTTACACCGGGGAGCTGTTTTTT
CDR3aa: CASSSDRTYTGELFF

v_gene: TRBV6-5
abundance: -
d_gene: TRBD1
j_gene: TRBJ2-7
CDR3nt: TGTGCCAGCAGTTTGGACAGGGGGCATAACGAGCAGTACTTC
CDR3aa: CASSLDRGHNEQYF

v_gene: TRBV28
abundance: -
d_gene: -
j_gene: TRBJ1-6
CDR3nt: TGTGCCAGCAGGGAAGGGGCGTCTAATTCACCCCTCCACTTT
CDR3aa: CASREGASNSPLHF

v_gene: TRBV7-2
abundance: once
d_gene: TRBD2
j_gene: TRBJ2-5
CDR3nt: TGTGCCAGCAGCTCGGGACTAGCGGGGGGTAGAGGAGAGACCCAGTACTTC
CDR3aa: CASSSGLAGGRGETQYF

v_gene: TRBV24-1
abundance: -
d_gene: -
j_gene: TRBJ2-1
CDR3nt: TGTGCCACCAGTGATCAGGGGTTCGATGAGCAGTTCTTC
CDR3aa: CATSDQGFDEQFF

v_gene: TRBV4-3
abundance: -
d_gene: -
j_gene: TRBJ2-3
CDR3nt: TGCGCCAGCAGCCAAGATACGGGTAGCACAGATACGCAGTATTTT
CDR3aa: CASSQDTGSTDTQYF

v_gene: TRBV27
abundance: -
d_gene: TRBD2
j_gene: TRBJ2-7
CDR3nt: TGTGCCAGCAGTTTAGCGGGGGGCCCATCCTACGAGCAGTACTTC
CDR3aa: CASSLAGGPSYEQYF

v_gene: TRBV5-5
abundance: -
d_gene: TRBD1
j_gene: TRBJ1-2
CDR3nt: TGTGCCAGCAGCTTAGGGGGCGCGCACTATGGCTACACCTTC
CDR3aa: CASSLGGAHYGYTF

v_gene: TRBV9
abundance: -
d_gene: -
j_gene: TRBJ1-2
CDR3nt: TGTGCCAGCAGCGTAGAAGCCCAGGTGGGCTATGGCTACACCTTC
CDR3aa: CASSVEAQVGYGYTF

v_gene: TRBV6-1
abundance: few
d_gene: -
j_gene: TRBJ1-1
CDR3nt: TGTGCCAGCAGTGTCCACGGGGGTAAAGGGAACACTGAAGCTTTCTTT
CDR3aa: CASSVHGGKGNTEAFF